The sequence of this T cell receptor (beta chain) was determined in a study of vaccination effects on CD4 cells after COVID-19. Study outcomes and limitations: Cross-reactivity toward common cold coronaviruses was confined to only 1 of 255 vaccine-induced clones in healthy vaccinees.

With respect to this clone: Its antigen is unidentified.

The CDR3 length is 11 residues. V lost 2 bases and J 8 bases, leaving 3 bases between the germline ends. CDR1 is KGHSH and CDR2 is LQKENI in the germline V gene. Antigen-specific CD4+ T cells expanded by the ViraFEST assay with viral peptide pools were then sequenced. Culturing for around eleven days preceded CD4+ T cell isolation. Vaccinated participants had no history of SARS-CoV-2 infection and tested negative for nucleocapsid antibodies. For each well, 1.5 million to 2 million PBMC were cultured with 10 IU/ml IL-2 and roughly 10 ug/ml peptides. At days 3 and 7, half of the medium was exchanged for IL-2 medium. Sequencing used immunoSEQ multiplex PCR; TCRdb keeps in-frame clones, though not all of them. The table records about 25,000 clones, over 70% of them present only once.

This receptor was obtained from a human donor who received a COVID-19 vaccine. The gene calls are TRBV18 and TRBJ1-4; no clear D gene. The specimen was CD4+ T cells from PBMCs cultured with HCoV-NL63 spike peptides, collected before COVID-19 vaccination. For the CDR3, the DNA is TGTGCCAGCTCACCAGGGGAAAAACTGTTTTTT. Residues: CASSPGEKLFF.